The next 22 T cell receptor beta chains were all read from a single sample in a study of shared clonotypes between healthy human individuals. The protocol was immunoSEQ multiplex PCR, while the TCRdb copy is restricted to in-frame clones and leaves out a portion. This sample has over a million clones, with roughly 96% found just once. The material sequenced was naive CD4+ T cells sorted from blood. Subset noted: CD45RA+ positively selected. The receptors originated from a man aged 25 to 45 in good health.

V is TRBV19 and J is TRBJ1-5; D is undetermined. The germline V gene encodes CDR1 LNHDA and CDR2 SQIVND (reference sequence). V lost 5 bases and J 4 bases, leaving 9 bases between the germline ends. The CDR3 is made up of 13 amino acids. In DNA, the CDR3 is TGTGCCAGTAGTTTACAAGCGAATCAGCCCCAGCATTTT. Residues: CASSLQANQPQHF.

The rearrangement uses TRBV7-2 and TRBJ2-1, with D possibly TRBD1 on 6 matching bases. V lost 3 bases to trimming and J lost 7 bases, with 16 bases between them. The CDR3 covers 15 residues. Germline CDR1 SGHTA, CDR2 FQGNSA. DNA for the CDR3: TGTGCCAGCAGCTTTTCTACATTTCAGGGGAATGAGCAGTTCTTC. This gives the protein CASSFSTFQGNEQFF.

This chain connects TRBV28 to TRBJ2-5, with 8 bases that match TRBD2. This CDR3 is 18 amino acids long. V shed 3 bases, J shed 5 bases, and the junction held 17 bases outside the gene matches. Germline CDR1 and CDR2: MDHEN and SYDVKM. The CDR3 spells CASSFISTGTRNTETQYF. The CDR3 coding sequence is TGTGCCAGCAGTTTTATCTCTACCGGGACTAGGAACACCGAGACCCAGTACTTC.

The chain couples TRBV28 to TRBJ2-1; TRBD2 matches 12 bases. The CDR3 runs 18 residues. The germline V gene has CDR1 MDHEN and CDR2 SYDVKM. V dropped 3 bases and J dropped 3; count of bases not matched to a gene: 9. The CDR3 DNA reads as TGTGCCAGCAGTTTCCTAGCGGGAGGGCTCGCGAACTACAATGAGCAGTTCTTC. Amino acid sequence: CASSFLAGGLANYNEQFF.

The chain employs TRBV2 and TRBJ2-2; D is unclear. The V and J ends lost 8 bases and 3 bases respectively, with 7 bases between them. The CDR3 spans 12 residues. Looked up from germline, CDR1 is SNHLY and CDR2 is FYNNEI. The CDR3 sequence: CASCEDTGELFF. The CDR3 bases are TGTGCCAGCTGCGAGGACACCGGGGAGCTGTTTTTT.

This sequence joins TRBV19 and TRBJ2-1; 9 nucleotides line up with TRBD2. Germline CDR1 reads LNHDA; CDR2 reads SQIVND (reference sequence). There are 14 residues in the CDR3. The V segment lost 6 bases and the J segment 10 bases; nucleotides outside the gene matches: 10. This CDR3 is CASRRAGGPGEQFF. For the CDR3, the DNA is TGTGCCAGTAGAAGGGCGGGAGGGCCCGGGGAGCAGTTCTTC.

The CDR3 here is CASKYQTGYEQYF. CDR3 DNA sequence: TGTGCCAGCAAGTATCAGACAGGCTACGAGCAGTACTTC. The chain has TRBV2 and TRBJ2-7; weak D call: TRBD1 (6 bases). Deletions cut 7 bases from V and 3 bases from J, with 13 bases between. This CDR3 contains 13 residues. Germline loops: CDR1 SNHLY, CDR2 FYNNEI.

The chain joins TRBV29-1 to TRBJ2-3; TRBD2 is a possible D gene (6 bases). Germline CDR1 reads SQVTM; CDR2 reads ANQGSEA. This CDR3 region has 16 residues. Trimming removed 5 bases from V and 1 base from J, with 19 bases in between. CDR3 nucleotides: TGCAGCGTTCGGTTTTCCTTGCGCGGGGGCACAGATACGCAGTATTTT. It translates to CSVRFSLRGGTDTQYF.

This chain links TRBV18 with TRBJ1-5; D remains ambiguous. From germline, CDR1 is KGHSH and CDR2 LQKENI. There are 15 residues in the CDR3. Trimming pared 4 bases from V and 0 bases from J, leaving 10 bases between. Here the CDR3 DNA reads TGTGCCAGCTCACTGGAGGGATATAGCAATCAGCCCCAGCATTTT. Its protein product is CASSLEGYSNQPQHF. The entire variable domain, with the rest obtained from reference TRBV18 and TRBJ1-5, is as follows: NAGVMQNPRHLVRRRGQEARLRCSPMKGHSHVYWYRQLPEEGLKFMVYLQKENIIDESGMPKERFSAEFPKEGPSILRIQQVVRGDSAAYFCASSLEGYSNQPQHFGDGTRLSIL.

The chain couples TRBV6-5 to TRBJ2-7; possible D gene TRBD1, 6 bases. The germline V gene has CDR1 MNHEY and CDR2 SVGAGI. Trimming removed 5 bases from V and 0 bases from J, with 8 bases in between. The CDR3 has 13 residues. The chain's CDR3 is CASSKQGSYEQYF. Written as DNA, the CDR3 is TGTGCCAGCAGTAAACAGGGCTCCTACGAGCAGTACTTC.

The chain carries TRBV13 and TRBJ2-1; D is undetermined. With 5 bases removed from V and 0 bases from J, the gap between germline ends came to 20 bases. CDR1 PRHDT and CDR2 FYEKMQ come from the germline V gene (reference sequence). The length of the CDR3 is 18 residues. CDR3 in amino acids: CASSLNPPGPSSYNEQFF. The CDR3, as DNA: TGTGCCAGCAGCCTAAACCCCCCAGGTCCTAGCTCCTACAATGAGCAGTTCTTC.

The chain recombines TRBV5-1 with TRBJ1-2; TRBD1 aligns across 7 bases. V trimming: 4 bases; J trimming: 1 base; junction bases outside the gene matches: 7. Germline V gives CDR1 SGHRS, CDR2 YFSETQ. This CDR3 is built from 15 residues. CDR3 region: CASSARDSNNYGYTF. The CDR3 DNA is TGCGCCAGCAGCGCCCGGGACAGTAATAACTATGGCTACACCTTC.

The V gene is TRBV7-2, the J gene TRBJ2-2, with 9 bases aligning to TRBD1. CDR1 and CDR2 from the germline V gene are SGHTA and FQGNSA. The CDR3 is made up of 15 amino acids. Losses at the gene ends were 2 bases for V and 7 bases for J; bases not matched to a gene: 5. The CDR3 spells CASSLLQGAGGELFF. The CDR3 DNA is TGTGCCAGCAGCTTATTACAGGGGGCGGGCGGGGAGCTGTTTTTT.

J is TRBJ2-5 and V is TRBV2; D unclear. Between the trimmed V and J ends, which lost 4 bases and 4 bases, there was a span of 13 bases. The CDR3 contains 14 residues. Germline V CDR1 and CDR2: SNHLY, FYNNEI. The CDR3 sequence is CASSAIGLGETQYF. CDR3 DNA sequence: TGTGCCAGCAGTGCAATTGGGCTCGGAGAGACCCAGTACTTC. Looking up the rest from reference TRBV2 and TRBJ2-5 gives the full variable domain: EPEVTQTPSHQVTQMGQEVILRCVPISNHLYFYWYRQILGQKVEFLVSFYNNEISEKSEIFDDQFSVERPDGSNFTLKIRSTKLEDSAMYFCASSAIGLGETQYFGPGTRLLVL.

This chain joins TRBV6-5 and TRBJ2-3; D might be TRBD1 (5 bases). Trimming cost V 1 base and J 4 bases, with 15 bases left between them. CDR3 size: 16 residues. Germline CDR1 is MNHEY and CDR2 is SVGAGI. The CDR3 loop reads CASSYFGAVDSDTQYF. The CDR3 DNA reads TGTGCCAGCAGTTACTTTGGGGCCGTAGACTCAGATACGCAGTATTTT.

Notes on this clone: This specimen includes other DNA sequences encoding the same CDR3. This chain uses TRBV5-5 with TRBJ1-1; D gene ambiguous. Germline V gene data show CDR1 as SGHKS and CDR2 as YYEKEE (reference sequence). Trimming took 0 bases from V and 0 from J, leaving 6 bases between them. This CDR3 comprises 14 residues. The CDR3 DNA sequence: TGTGCCAGCAGCTTGGAACAATTGAACACTGAAGCTTTCTTT. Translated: CASSLEQLNTEAFF.

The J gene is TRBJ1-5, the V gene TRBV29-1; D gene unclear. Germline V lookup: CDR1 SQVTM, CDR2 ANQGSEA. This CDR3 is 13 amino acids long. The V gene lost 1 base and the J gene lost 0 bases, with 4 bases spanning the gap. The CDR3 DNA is TGCAGCGTTGAAGTGGATAGCAATCAGCCCCAGCATTTT. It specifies CSVEVDSNQPQHF.

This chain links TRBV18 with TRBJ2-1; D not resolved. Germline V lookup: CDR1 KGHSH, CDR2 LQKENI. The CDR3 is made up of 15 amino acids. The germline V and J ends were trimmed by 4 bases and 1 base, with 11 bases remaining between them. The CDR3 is CASSHSDPSYNEQFF. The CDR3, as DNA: TGTGCCAGCTCACACTCGGACCCATCCTACAATGAGCAGTTCTTC.

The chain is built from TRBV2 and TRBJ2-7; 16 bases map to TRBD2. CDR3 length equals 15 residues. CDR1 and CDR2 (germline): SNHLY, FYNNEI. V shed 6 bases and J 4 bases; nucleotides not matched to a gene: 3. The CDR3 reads CASRGTSGRGYEQYF. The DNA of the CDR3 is TGTGCCAGCAGGGGGACTAGCGGGAGGGGTTACGAGCAGTACTTC.

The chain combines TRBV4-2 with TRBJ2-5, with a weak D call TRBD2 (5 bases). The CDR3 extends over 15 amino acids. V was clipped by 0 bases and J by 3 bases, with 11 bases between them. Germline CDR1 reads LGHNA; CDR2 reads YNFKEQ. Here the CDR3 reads CASSQDVTREETQYF. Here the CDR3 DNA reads TGTGCCAGCAGCCAAGATGTAACTAGGGAAGAGACCCAGTACTTC.

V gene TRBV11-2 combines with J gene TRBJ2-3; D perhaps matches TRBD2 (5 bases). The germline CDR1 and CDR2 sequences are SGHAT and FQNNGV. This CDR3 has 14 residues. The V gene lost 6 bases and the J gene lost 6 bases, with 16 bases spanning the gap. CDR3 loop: CASSRGGLVDTQYF. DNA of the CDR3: TGTGCCAGCAGTCGCGGCGGGCTAGTTGATACGCAGTATTTT.

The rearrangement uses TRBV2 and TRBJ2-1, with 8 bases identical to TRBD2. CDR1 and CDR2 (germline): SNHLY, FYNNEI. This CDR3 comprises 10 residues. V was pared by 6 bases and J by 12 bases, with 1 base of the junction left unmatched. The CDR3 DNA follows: TGTGCCAGCAGCGGGACTAGGCAGTTCTTC. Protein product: CASSGTRQFF.